Each of the 27 T cell receptor beta chains below was sequenced from the same sample in a study of post-analysis software for immune sequencing data. Their recognized antigens are unknown. Unique molecular identifiers featured in each of the TCR beta cDNA libraries. TCRdb ran MiXCR on the PCR reads and lists one entry per CDR3 protein. The sample contains roughly 400,000 distinct CDR3 sequences, about 39% of which appear only once. Study-wide results and limits: The study found TRBV5-6, TRBV5-1 and TRBV20-1 among roughly 5 TRBV segments more frequent in patients than controls.

The sequenced sample consisted of blood. Source of these receptors: a girl aged 2-15 years with multiple sclerosis.

This clonotype has more than one count but fewer than ten. The chain couples TRBV12-3 or TRBV12-4 to TRBJ1-1; D may be TRBD1 (5 bases). The CDR3 runs to 13 residues. The V end was cut by 4 bases, the J end by 4 bases, with 10 bases between. CDR3 region: CASSWAGGTEAFF. CDR3 nucleotide sequence: TGTGCCAGCAGTTGGGCGGGGGGCACTGAAGCTTTCTTT.

V usage is TRBV7-3 and J usage is TRBJ1-6; D is unclear. Trimming cost V 4 bases and J 9 bases, with 19 bases left between them. The CDR3 is made up of 16 amino acids. The V gene's germline CDR1 is SGHTA and CDR2 FQGTGA. The CDR3 DNA is TGTGCCAGCAGCTCCGGGCCCCGCCGGGGAGGTTCACCCCTCCACTTT. As protein: CASSSGPRRGGSPLHF.

The chain employs TRBV24-1 and TRBJ2-5; TRBD1 aligns across 8 bases. The germline V gene encodes CDR1 KGHDR and CDR2 SFDVKD. The CDR3 has 15 amino acids. V lost 4 bases, J lost 2 bases, and 5 bases stayed unmatched. The CDR3 nucleotides read TGTGCCACCAGTGAGACTGGACAGGGTCAAGAGACCCAGTACTTC. Its protein is CATSETGQGQETQYF.

The chain is built from TRBV3-1 and TRBJ1-1, with 7 bases that match TRBD1. The CDR3 is 12 residues long. Germline CDR1 LGHDT, CDR2 YNNKEL (reference sequence). J gave up 4 bases and V 6 bases, and 2 bases lay outside the gene matches. Here the CDR3 DNA reads TGTGCCAGCAGACGACAGGGCACTGAAGCTTTCTTT. Its translation is CASRRQGTEAFF.

This rearrangement joins TRBV4-1 to TRBJ2-5, with a possible D match to TRBD2 (5 bases). The assigned J gene may be wrong: the sequence end matches TRBJ2-4 better. This CDR3 has 12 amino acids. Germline V gives CDR1 MGHRA, CDR2 YSYEKL. CDR3 amino acids: CASSHPRDIQYF. CDR3 sequence (DNA): TGCGCCAGCAGCCACCCGAGGGACATTCAGTACTTC.

CDR3 in amino acids: CASSLEGTGIRSEQFF. In DNA, the CDR3 is TGTGCCAGCAGCTTAGAAGGGACGGGGATAAGGAGTGAGCAGTTCTTC. V gene TRBV7-7 combines with J gene TRBJ2-1, with D perhaps assigned TRBD1 or TRBD2 (5 bases each). The CDR3 has 16 amino acids. The V end was cut by 1 base, the J end by 9 bases, with 19 bases between. Germline-derived CDR1 and CDR2 are SSHAT and FNYEAQ (reference sequence).

CDR3 DNA sequence: TGTGCCAGCAGCCAATCGGACAGGGGAAACACCATATATTTT. The encoded protein is CASSQSDRGNTIYF. The rearrangement uses TRBV4-2 and TRBJ1-3, with 7 positions matching TRBD1. J lost 4 bases, V lost 2 bases, and 2 bases had no gene match. This CDR3 contains 14 residues. CDR1 LGHNA and CDR2 YNFKEQ come from the germline V gene.

This chain connects TRBV24-1 to TRBJ1-1; TRBD1 matches at 7 bases. The junction had 0 bases not matched to a gene; V was cut back by 2 bases and J by 7 bases. This CDR3 comprises 12 residues. CDR1 and CDR2 from the germline V gene are KGHDR and SFDVKD. The DNA of the CDR3 is TGTGCCACCAGTGATTGGGACAGTGAAGCTTTCTTT. This codes for CATSDWDSEAFF.

The J gene is TRBJ2-7, the V gene TRBV28; TRBD2 is a possible D gene (6 bases). Germline V lookup: CDR1 MDHEN, CDR2 SYDVKM. The CDR3 length is 12 residues. Trimming took 5 bases from V and 5 from J, leaving 10 bases between them. The CDR3 DNA sequence: TGTGCCAGCAGTGAGGAGGGCGACGAGCAGTACTTC. Translation: CASSEEGDEQYF.

This clonotype has a handful of counts. The chain links TRBV29-1 to TRBJ2-7; D remains ambiguous. CDR1 and CDR2 from the germline V gene are SQVTM and ANQGSEA. V was cut by 2 bases and J by 6 bases, with 14 bases left in between. CDR3 size: 13 residues. The CDR3 spells CSVERPGFSEQYF. The DNA of the CDR3 is TGCAGCGTTGAACGCCCGGGTTTCTCCGAGCAGTACTTC.

This clonotype has just a few counts. The chain combines TRBV6-2 or TRBV6-3 with TRBJ2-7; 8 nucleotides line up with TRBD2. There are 16 residues in the CDR3. V shed 1 base and J 0 bases; nucleotides not matched to a gene: 5. Germline loops: CDR1 MNHEY, CDR2 SVGEGT. The CDR3 DNA reads as TGTGCCAGCAGTTACTTACTAGCGGCCAGCTCCTACGAGCAGTACTTC. Amino acid sequence: CASSYLLAASSYEQYF.

V and J are TRBV7-9 and TRBJ1-6; 8 bases fit TRBD1. Germline-derived CDR1 and CDR2 are SEHNR and FQNEAQ (reference sequence). The CDR3 consists of 15 residues. Trimming took 5 bases from V and 7 from J; bases not matched to a gene: 7. CDR3 sequence: CASSLDDRGNSPLHF. CDR3 in DNA: TGTGCCAGCAGCCTAGATGACAGGGGAAATTCACCCCTCCACTTT.

There are a few counts of this clonotype. This chain joins TRBV28 and TRBJ2-3; D is perhaps TRBD1 (5 bases). The CDR3 length is 15 residues. Germline CDR1 MDHEN, CDR2 SYDVKM. The V end was cut by 8 bases, the J end by 3 bases, with 18 bases between. The CDR3 bases are TGTGCCAGCCTGCCGCACCAGGGTGGGACAGATACGCAGTATTTT. It is translated as CASLPHQGGTDTQYF.

V usage is TRBV20-1 and J usage is TRBJ2-5; D gene uncertain. The germline gives CDR1 DFQATT, CDR2 SNEGSKA (reference sequence). This CDR3 comprises 13 residues. Trimming took 2 bases from V and 5 from J, leaving 12 bases between them. The CDR3 DNA follows: TGCAGTGCTAGATCGGTAATCGGGGAGACCCAGTACTTC. Its translation: CSARSVIGETQYF.

The chain combines TRBV20-1 with TRBJ1-2, with D unclear. This CDR3 comprises 15 residues. Germline V CDR1 and CDR2: DFQATT, SNEGSKA (reference sequence). Trimming left V 0 bases short and J 4 bases short, with 15 bases between. The CDR3 reads CSARDELAGVYGYTF. CDR3 DNA: TGCAGTGCTAGAGATGAGTTGGCGGGCGTCTATGGCTACACCTTC.

This chain joins TRBV4-2 and TRBJ2-1, with 9 bases lining up with TRBD2. The CDR3 has 17 amino acids. Per the germline V gene, CDR1 is LGHNA and CDR2 is YNFKEQ. J lost 8 bases, V lost 1 base, and 12 bases had no gene match. CDR3 bases: TGTGCCAGCAGCCAAGCCCGAGCGGGAGGCGTAGGGGATGAGCAGTTCTTC. Protein: CASSQARAGGVGDEQFF.

This clonotype was counted once. The V gene is TRBV7-3, the J gene TRBJ2-1, with TRBD2 matching over 12 bases. The CDR3 loop spans 18 amino acids. V lost 5 bases, J lost 1 base, and 9 bases stayed unmatched. Germline CDR1 and CDR2: SGHTA and FQGTGA. The CDR3 reads CASSLGTSGSLSYNEQFF. CDR3 bases: TGTGCCAGCAGCCTAGGGACTAGCGGGTCCCTATCCTACAATGAGCAGTTCTTC.

This clonotype has only a few counts. V and J are TRBV5-1 and TRBJ2-2, with D tentatively TRBD1 (6 bases). The germline V and J ends were trimmed by 2 bases and 2 bases, with 16 bases remaining between them. CDR1 SGHRS and CDR2 YFSETQ come from the germline V gene. The CDR3 consists of 17 residues. CDR3 DNA sequence: TGCGCCAGCAGCTTTGGGTTGTTCAGGGGAAACACCGGGGAGCTGTTTTTT. Amino acids: CASSFGLFRGNTGELFF.

The chain has TRBV28 and TRBJ1-2, with D perhaps matching TRBD1 (5 bases). The CDR3 length is 17 residues. Trimming stripped 5 bases from V and 8 bases from J, with 27 bases between. The germline V gene has CDR1 MDHEN and CDR2 SYDVKM. The CDR3 coding sequence is TGTGCCAGCAGTCAGGTAGCTGGACACAGCGGAGGATTGGGCTACACCTTC. This sequence encodes CASSQVAGHSGGLGYTF.

The chain couples TRBV6-5 to TRBJ2-3; 10 bases align to TRBD1. The CDR3 has 15 residues. CDR1 MNHEY and CDR2 SVGAGI come from the germline V gene. V was clipped by 6 bases and J by 2 bases; unmatched bases: 5. The CDR3 DNA reads TGTGCCAGCAGGACGGACAGGGGGTACACAGATACGCAGTATTTT. Protein product: CASRTDRGYTDTQYF.

This clonotype showed up just a few times. This chain connects TRBV7-9 to TRBJ2-7; 7 bases line up with TRBD1. The length of the CDR3 is 13 residues. Trimming at V came to 6 bases and at J to 0 bases, leaving 2 bases not matched to a gene. The V gene's germline CDR1 is SEHNR and CDR2 FQNEAQ (reference sequence). The CDR3 DNA reads as TGTGCCAGCAGGGACAGGAGCTCCTACGAGCAGTACTTC. Protein sequence: CASRDRSSYEQYF.

This clonotype was observed a handful of times. V is TRBV24-1 and J is TRBJ2-3; TRBD2 might be the D (6 bases). The CDR3 sequence is 16 residues long. Germline CDR1 reads KGHDR; CDR2 reads SFDVKD. Trimming stripped 4 bases from V and 2 bases from J, with 15 bases between. The CDR3: CATSDTLAGTTDTQYF. CDR3 nucleotides: TGTGCCACCAGTGACACACTGGCGGGGACCACAGATACGCAGTATTTT.

This clonotype has only a few counts. This chain joins TRBV7-9 and TRBJ2-7, with 9 positions matching TRBD1. CDR3 size: 17 residues. Trimming removed 2 bases from V and 0 bases from J; junction bases left unmatched: 8. The germline V gene encodes CDR1 SEHNR and CDR2 FQNEAQ (reference sequence). Written as DNA, the CDR3 is TGTGCCAGCAGCTTACCACAGGGGGCCCCAAGCTCCTACGAGCAGTACTTC. This encodes CASSLPQGAPSSYEQYF.

The V call is TRBV5-4, the J call TRBJ2-5; TRBD2 matches 7 bases. V lost 1 base, J lost 11 bases, and 14 bases stayed unmatched. The CDR3 has 15 residues. CDR1 is SGHNT, CDR2 YYREEE, per germline (reference sequence). The CDR3 DNA reads as TGTGCCAGCAGCTTGAGGCGGGAGATCATGAATGAGCAGTACTTC. It specifies CASSLRREIMNEQYF.

The gene calls are TRBV20-1 and TRBJ2-3; maybe TRBD2 (7 bases). Germline lookup yields CDR1 DFQATT and CDR2 SNEGSKA (reference sequence). The CDR3 has 15 amino acids. Trimming took 5 bases from V and 2 from J, leaving 17 bases between them. CDR3 region: CSAAGGAIHTDTQYF. Here the CDR3 DNA reads TGCAGTGCTGCTGGGGGGGCTATTCACACAGATACGCAGTATTTT.

This sequence joins TRBV6-5 and TRBJ2-1, with TRBD2 matching over 8 bases. J was trimmed by 8 bases and V by 4 bases; bases with no gene match: 13. This CDR3 is built from 16 residues. In germline, CDR1 is MNHEY, CDR2 SVGAGI. CDR3 loop: CASSLSGTSSGYEQFF. The CDR3, as DNA: TGTGCCAGCAGTTTATCCGGGACTAGTTCCGGGTATGAGCAGTTCTTC.

This clonotype was counted only a few times. The genes are TRBV7-9 and TRBJ2-7; D not resolved. The CDR3 has 13 amino acids. V dropped 7 bases and J dropped 1 base, with 11 bases sitting between them. Germline CDR1 SEHNR, CDR2 FQNEAQ (reference sequence). The CDR3 loop reads CASKNLESYEQYF. In DNA, the CDR3 is TGTGCCAGCAAGAATCTAGAATCCTACGAGCAGTACTTC. Supplemented by reference TRBV7-9 and TRBJ2-7, the full variable domain reads DTGVSQNPRHKITKRGQNVTFRCDPISEHNRLYWYRQTLGQGPEFLTYFQNEAQLEKSRLLSDRFSAERPKGSFSTLEIQRTEQGDSAMYLCASKNLESYEQYFGPGTRLTVT.